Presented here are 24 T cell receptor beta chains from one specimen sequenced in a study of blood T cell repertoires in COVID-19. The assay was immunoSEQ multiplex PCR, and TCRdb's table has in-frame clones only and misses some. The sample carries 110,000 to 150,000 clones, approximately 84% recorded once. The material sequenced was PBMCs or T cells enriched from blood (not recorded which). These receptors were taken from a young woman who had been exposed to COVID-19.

The CDR3 DNA follows: TGCGCCAGCGTGGTGGGCGGGCTGAACACCGGGGAGCTGTTTTTT. Translating it yields CASVVGGLNTGELFF. The rearrangement uses TRBV10-1 and TRBJ2-2; D perhaps matches TRBD2 (5 bases). V lost 8 bases, J lost 1 base, and 14 bases lay in between. The CDR3 spans 15 residues. Germline V gene lookup returns CDR1 WNHNN and CDR2 SYGVQD (reference sequence).

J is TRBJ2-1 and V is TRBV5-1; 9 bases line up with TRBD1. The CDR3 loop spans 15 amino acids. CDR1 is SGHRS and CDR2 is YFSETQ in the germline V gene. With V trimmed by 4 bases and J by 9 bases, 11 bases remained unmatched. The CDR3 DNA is TGCGCCAGCAGCCCTGACGGGACAGGGATTTTTGAGCAGTTCTTC. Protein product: CASSPDGTGIFEQFF.

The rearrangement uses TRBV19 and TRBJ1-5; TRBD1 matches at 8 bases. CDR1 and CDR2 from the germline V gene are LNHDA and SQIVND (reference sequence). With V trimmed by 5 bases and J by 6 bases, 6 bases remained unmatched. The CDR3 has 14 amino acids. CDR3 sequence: CASSPGQGSQPQHF. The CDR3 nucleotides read TGTGCCAGTAGTCCCGGACAGGGAAGTCAGCCCCAGCATTTT. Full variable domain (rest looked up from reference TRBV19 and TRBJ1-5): DGGITQSPKYLFRKEGQNVTLSCEQNLNHDAMYWYRQDPGQGLRLIYYSQIVNDFQKGDIAEGYSVSREKKESFPLTVTSAQKNPTAFYLCASSPGQGSQPQHFGDGTRLSIL.

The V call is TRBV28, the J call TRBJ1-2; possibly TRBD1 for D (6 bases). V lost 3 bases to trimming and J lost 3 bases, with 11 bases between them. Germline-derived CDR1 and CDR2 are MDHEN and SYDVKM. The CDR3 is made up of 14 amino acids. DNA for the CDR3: TGTGCCAGCAGTTTCGGACAGCTCTACTATGGCTACACCTTC. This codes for CASSFGQLYYGYTF.

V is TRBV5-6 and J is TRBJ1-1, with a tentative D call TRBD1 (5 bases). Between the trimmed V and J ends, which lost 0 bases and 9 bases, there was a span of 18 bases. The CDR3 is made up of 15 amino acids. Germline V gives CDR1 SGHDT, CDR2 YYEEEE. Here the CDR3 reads CASSLAGGAHLKAFF. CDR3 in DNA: TGTGCCAGCAGCTTGGCCGGAGGGGCGCACCTAAAAGCTTTCTTT. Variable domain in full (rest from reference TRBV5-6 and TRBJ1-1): DAGVTQSPTHLIKTRGQQVTLRCSPKSGHDTVSWYQQALGQGPQFIFQYYEEEERQRGNFPDRFSGHQFPNYSSELNVNALLLGDSALYLCASSLAGGAHLKAFFGQGTRLTVV.

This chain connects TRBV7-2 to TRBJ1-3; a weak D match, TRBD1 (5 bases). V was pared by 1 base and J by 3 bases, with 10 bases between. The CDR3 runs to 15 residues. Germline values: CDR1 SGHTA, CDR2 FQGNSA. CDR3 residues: CASSLVSGFGNTIYF. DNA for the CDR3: TGTGCCAGCAGCTTAGTCTCAGGGTTTGGAAACACCATATATTTT.

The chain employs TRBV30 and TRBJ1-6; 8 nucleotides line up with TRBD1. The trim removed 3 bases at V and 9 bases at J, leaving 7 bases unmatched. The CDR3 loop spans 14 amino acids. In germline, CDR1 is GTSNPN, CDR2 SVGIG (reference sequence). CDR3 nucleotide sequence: TGTGCCTGGAGCTTAAGGACAGGGAGTTCACCCCTCCACTTT. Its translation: CAWSLRTGSSPLHF.

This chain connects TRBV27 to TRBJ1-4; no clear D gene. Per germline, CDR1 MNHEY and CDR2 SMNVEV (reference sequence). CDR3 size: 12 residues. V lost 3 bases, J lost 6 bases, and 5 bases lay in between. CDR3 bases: TGTGCCAGCAGTTTCCGGGATGAAAAACTGTTTTTT. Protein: CASSFRDEKLFF.

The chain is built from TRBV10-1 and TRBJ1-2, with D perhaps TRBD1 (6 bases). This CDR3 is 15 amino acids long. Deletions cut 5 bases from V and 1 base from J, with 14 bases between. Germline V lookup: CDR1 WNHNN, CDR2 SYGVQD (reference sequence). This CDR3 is CASSPQGPNNYGYTF. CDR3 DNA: TGCGCCAGCAGTCCTCAGGGGCCCAATAACTATGGCTACACCTTC.

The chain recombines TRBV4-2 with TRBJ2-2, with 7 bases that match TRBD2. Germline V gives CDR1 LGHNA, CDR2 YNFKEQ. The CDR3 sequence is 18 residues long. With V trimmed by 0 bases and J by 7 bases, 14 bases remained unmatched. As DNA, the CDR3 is TGTGCCAGCAGCCAAGATGGCGGGAGAGGGGCCAGAAACGGGGAGCTGTTTTTT. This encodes CASSQDGGRGARNGELFF.

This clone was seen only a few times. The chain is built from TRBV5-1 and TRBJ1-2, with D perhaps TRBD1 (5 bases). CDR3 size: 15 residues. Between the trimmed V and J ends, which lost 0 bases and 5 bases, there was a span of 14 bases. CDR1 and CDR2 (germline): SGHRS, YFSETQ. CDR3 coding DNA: TGCGCCAGCAGCTTGGATCCAGGGATGGAATATGGCTACACCTTC. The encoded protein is CASSLDPGMEYGYTF.

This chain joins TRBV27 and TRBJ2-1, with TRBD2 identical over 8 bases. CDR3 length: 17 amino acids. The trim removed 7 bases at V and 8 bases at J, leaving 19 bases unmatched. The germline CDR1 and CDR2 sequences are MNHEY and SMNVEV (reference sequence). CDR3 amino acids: CASTNWAPGTREHEQFF. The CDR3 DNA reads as TGTGCCAGCACCAACTGGGCTCCGGGGACTAGAGAACATGAGCAGTTCTTC.

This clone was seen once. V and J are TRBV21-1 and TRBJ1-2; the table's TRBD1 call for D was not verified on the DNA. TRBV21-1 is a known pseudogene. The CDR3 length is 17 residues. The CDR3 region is CASSKALWAAPKSGYTF. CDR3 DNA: TGTGCCAGCAGCAAAGCGCTGTGGGCAGCTCCTAAGTCTGGCTACACCTTC.

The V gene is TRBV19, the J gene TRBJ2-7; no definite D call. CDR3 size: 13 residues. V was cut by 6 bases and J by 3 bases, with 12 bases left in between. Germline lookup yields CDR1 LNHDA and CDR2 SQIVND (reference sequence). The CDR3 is CASSPGLGYEQYF. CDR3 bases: TGTGCCAGTAGCCCTGGTCTCGGCTACGAGCAGTACTTC.

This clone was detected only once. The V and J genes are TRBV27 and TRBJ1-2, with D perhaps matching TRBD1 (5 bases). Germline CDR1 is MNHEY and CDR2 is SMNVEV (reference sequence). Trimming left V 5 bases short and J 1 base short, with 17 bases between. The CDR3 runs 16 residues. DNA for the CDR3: TGTGCCAGCAGTAGGCTCATCGGAGACAGTAACTATGGCTACACCTTC. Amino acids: CASSRLIGDSNYGYTF.

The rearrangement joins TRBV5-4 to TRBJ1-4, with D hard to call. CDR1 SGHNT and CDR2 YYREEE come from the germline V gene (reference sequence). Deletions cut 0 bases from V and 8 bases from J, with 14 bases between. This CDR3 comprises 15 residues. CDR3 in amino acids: CASSLDGQPGEKLFF. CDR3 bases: TGTGCCAGCAGCTTGGATGGCCAACCGGGAGAAAAACTGTTTTTT.

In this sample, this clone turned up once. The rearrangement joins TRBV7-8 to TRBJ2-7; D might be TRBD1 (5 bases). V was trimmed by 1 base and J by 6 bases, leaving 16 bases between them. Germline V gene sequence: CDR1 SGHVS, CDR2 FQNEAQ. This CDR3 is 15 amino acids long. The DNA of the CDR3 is TGTGCCAGCAGCTTAGTAGGGGCCGGTGTTCGCGAGCAGTACTTC. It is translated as CASSLVGAGVREQYF.

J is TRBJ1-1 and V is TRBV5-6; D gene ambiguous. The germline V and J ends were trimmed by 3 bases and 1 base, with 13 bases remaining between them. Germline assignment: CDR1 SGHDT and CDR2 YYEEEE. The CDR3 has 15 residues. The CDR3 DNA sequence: TGTGCCAGCAGCTCCCGACTATCGGGGAACACTGAAGCTTTCTTT. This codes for CASSSRLSGNTEAFF.

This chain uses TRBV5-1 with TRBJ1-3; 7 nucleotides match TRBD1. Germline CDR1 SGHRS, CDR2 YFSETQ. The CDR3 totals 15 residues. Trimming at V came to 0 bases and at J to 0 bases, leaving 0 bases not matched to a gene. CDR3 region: CASSLGDSSGNTIYF. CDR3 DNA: TGCGCCAGCAGCTTGGGGGACAGCTCTGGAAACACCATATATTTT. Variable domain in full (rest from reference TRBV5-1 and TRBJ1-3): KAGVTQTPRYLIKTRGQQVTLSCSPISGHRSVSWYQQTPGQGLQFLFEYFSETQRNKGNFPGRFSGRQFSNSRSEMNVSTLELGDSALYLCASSLGDSSGNTIYFGEGSWLTVV.

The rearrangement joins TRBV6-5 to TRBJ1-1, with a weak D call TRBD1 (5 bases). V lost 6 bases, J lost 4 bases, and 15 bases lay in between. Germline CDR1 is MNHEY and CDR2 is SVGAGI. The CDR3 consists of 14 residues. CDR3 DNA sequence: TGTGCCAGCAGGCCGGACGGGAGGGGCACTGAAGCTTTCTTT. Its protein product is CASRPDGRGTEAFF.

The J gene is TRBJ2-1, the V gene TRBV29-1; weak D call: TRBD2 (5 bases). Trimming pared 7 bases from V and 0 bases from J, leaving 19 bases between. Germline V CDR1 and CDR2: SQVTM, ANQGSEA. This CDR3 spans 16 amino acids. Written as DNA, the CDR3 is TGCAGCGCCCAAGGACTGGACCCCAGCTCCTACAATGAGCAGTTCTTC. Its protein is CSAQGLDPSSYNEQFF.

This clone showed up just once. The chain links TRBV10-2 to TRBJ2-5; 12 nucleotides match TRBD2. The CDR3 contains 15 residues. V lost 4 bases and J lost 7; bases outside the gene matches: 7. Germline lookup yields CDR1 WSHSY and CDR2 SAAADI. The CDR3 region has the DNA TGCGCCAGCAGTGGTGGACTAGCGGGGCCTGGGACCCAGTACTTC. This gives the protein CASSGGLAGPGTQYF.

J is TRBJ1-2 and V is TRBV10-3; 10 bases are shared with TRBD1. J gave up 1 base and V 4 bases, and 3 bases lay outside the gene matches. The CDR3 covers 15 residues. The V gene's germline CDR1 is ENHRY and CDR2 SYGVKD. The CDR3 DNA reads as TGTGCCATCAGTGCGGGGGACAGGGGTAACTATGGCTACACCTTC. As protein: CAISAGDRGNYGYTF.

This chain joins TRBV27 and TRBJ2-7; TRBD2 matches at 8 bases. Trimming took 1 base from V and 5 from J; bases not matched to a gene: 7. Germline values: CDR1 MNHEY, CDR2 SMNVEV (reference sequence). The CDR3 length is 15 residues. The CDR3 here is CASSLLPAGAHEQYF. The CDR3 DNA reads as TGTGCCAGCAGTTTATTGCCAGCGGGAGCCCACGAGCAGTACTTC.